The entry below describes one TCR beta chain. The antigen is undetermined. This record belongs to a study of immune evolution from preneoplasia to lung adenocarcinoma. Regarding the study as a whole: Compared with EGFR-mutant or double wild-type lesions, KRAS-mutant nodules were more clonal. Top clone frequencies peaked in normal lung, apparently declining through invasive adenocarcinoma.

Only in-frame clones appear in the TCRdb table, and some are missing; sequencing was by immunoSEQ multiplex PCR. The repertoire consists of some 15,000 clones, with 81% occurring once and the leading ten covering approximately 3.1%. Each case's diagnosis was confirmed by two pathologists on H&E. Nucleic acids came from premalignant or tumor cells enriched by macro-dissection. The specimen sequenced was FFPE minimally invasive lung adenocarcinoma tissue. The source of this sequence is a person aged 55-85 years with lung adenocarcinoma.

The CDR3, as DNA: TGTGCCTGGAGTAGAGGGGCCGATACGCAGTATTTT. Its translation is CAWSRGADTQYF. This chain uses TRBV30 with TRBJ2-3; D could derive from TRBD1 or TRBD2 (5 bases each). Germline V CDR1 and CDR2: GTSNPN, SVGIG (reference sequence). The germline V and J ends were trimmed by 2 bases and 6 bases, with 9 bases remaining between them. CDR3 size: 12 residues.